Shown below are 19 T cell receptor beta chains from a single sample sequenced in a study of T cells in localized non-small cell lung cancer (dated by TCRdb to 2020 to 2022). The library came from the immunoSEQ multiplex PCR assay. Entries here come from immuneACCESS through TCRdb and include only in-frame sequences with V and J called. Some clones fail to appear in such tables; in the studies checked, an unresolved V gene covers under half of the shortfall, and the cause of the remainder is unknown. The sample has about 26,000 clones on record, roughly 80% of them singletons. The ten largest clones take up approximately 9.5% of the sample. The specimen was peripheral blood, collected before any cancer treatment. The receptors were gathered from a man aged 40-75 years with stage III squamous cell lung carcinoma.

The rearrangement links TRBV11-3 to TRBJ2-5; 10 bases line up with TRBD2. Germline CDR1 is SGHNT and CDR2 is YENEEA. V was clipped by 1 base and J by 4 bases; unmatched bases: 12. The CDR3 is 18 residues long. CDR3 region: CASSLGGVSAGGRETQYF. The DNA for the CDR3 is TGTGCCAGCAGCTTAGGGGGGGTTTCAGCGGGAGGGCGAGAGACCCAGTACTTC.

Here the CDR3 DNA reads TGTGCCAGCAGTTCCTACCGGACTAGCGGAAGATACGAGCAGTACTTC. Translation: CASSSYRTSGRYEQYF. This sequence joins TRBV28 and TRBJ2-7, with 10 positions matching TRBD2. The V and J ends lost 4 bases and 4 bases, in that order; junction bases with no gene match: 10. CDR1 is MDHEN, CDR2 SYDVKM, per germline. The CDR3 spans 16 residues.

J is TRBJ2-3 and V is TRBV10-3; D might be TRBD2 (6 bases). The germline V gene has CDR1 ENHRY and CDR2 SYGVKD. Trimming took 6 bases from V and 0 from J, leaving 22 bases between them. CDR3 length: 18 amino acids. CDR3 sequence reads: CAIRDPPGWDSSTDTQYF. The CDR3 DNA reads as TGTGCCATCAGGGACCCTCCAGGTTGGGACTCTAGCACAGATACGCAGTATTTT.

The genes are TRBV9 and TRBJ2-7; the match to TRBD1 covers 7 bases. The CDR3 runs 13 residues. Germline V lookup: CDR1 SGDLS, CDR2 YYNGEE. Trimming at V came to 2 bases and at J to 3 bases, leaving 2 bases not matched to a gene. The CDR3 reads CASSVRQGYEQYF. The CDR3, as DNA: TGTGCCAGCAGCGTCAGACAGGGCTACGAGCAGTACTTC.

The chain recombines TRBV6-1 with TRBJ2-3; D is undetermined. Per the germline V gene, CDR1 is MNHNS and CDR2 is SASEGT. V shed 6 bases and J shed 2 bases, with 15 bases lying between them. The CDR3 totals 15 residues. In DNA, the CDR3 is TGTGCCAGCAGGTTAACGGCAGCTTACACAGATACGCAGTATTTT. Translated, it gives CASRLTAAYTDTQYF.

The chain recombines TRBV28 with TRBJ2-5, with D hard to call. V lost 5 bases, J lost 4 bases, and 8 bases lay in between. This CDR3 spans 12 amino acids. Germline loops: CDR1 MDHEN, CDR2 SYDVKM. CDR3 in amino acids: CASSQRAETQYF. The CDR3 DNA reads as TGTGCCAGCAGTCAAAGGGCAGAGACCCAGTACTTC.

The rearrangement uses TRBV6-4 and TRBJ2-1; TRBD2 matches at 9 bases. CDR1 is MRHNA, CDR2 SNTAGT, per germline. The length of the CDR3 is 14 residues. The V gene end was trimmed by 7 bases and the J gene end by 8 bases; junction bases not matched to a gene: 9. The CDR3 here is CASIAGGPWHEQFF. CDR3 in DNA: TGTGCCAGCATTGCGGGAGGGCCTTGGCATGAGCAGTTCTTC.

This rearrangement joins TRBV9 to TRBJ1-2; 7 bases align to TRBD1. From germline, CDR1 is SGDLS and CDR2 YYNGEE. The CDR3 length is 15 residues. The V and J ends lost 2 bases and 4 bases, in that order; junction bases with no gene match: 8. The CDR3 DNA reads TGTGCCAGCAGCGTTGGGACAGTTGGCGGCTATGGCTACACCTTC. Encoded protein: CASSVGTVGGYGYTF.

V usage is TRBV14 and J usage is TRBJ1-6; D unresolved. Germline V gene sequence: CDR1 SGHDN, CDR2 FVKESK. CDR3 length: 14 amino acids. V was pared by 5 bases and J by 10 bases, with 15 bases between. The CDR3 loop is CASSATHTASPLHF. For the CDR3, the DNA is TGTGCCAGCAGCGCGACCCACACGGCCTCACCCCTCCACTTT. The full variable domain, its missing parts supplied by reference TRBV14 and TRBJ1-6, is EAGVTQFPSHSVIEKGQTVTLRCDPISGHDNLYWYRRVMGKEIKFLLHFVKESKQDESGMPNNRFLAERTGGTYSTLKVQPAELEDSGVYFCASSATHTASPLHFGNGTRLTVT.

The chain joins TRBV11-3 to TRBJ2-2; D gene uncertain. Trimming took off 7 bases at V and 1 base at J, with 4 bases between the two ends. The CDR3 has 12 residues. Per germline, CDR1 SGHNT and CDR2 YENEEA. The DNA of the CDR3 is TGTGCCAGCATAAAGAACACCGGGGAGCTGTTTTTT. Its translation: CASIKNTGELFF.

Here the CDR3 DNA reads TGTGCCATCAGTGAGTCCACTAGCGGGACAGATACGCAGTATTTT. It specifies CAISESTSGTDTQYF. This chain connects TRBV10-3 to TRBJ2-3; 9 bases align to TRBD2. Trimming cost V 0 bases and J 3 bases; bases outside gene matches: 1. The CDR3 is 15 amino acids. Germline loops: CDR1 ENHRY, CDR2 SYGVKD.

The genes are TRBV12-1 and TRBJ2-7; the D call in the table, TRBD1, was not verified against the DNA. TRBV12-1 is described as a pseudogene. CDR3 length: 15 amino acids. CDR3 nucleotides: TGTGCCAGCAGCTTTAACTGGGACAGGGACTACGAGCAGTACTTC. It specifies CASSFNWDRDYEQYF.

The chain has TRBV6-1 and TRBJ2-3; D possibly matches TRBD1 or TRBD2 (5 bases each). The germline V gene has CDR1 MNHNS and CDR2 SASEGT. This CDR3 comprises 13 residues. The germline V and J ends were trimmed by 3 bases and 8 bases, with 12 bases remaining between them. CDR3 coding DNA: TGTGCCAGCAGTGATGAGGGGTGGGGTACGCAGTATTTT. This sequence encodes CASSDEGWGTQYF.

The rearrangement joins TRBV19 to TRBJ2-2, with 10 nucleotides matching TRBD2. With V trimmed by 5 bases and J by 4 bases, 7 bases remained unmatched. The CDR3 contains 16 residues. Germline V gene lookup returns CDR1 LNHDA and CDR2 SQIVND (reference sequence). The CDR3 sequence: CASSPRSGGSTGELFF. The CDR3 coding sequence is TGTGCCAGTAGTCCCCGTAGCGGGGGGTCCACCGGGGAGCTGTTTTTT.

This chain joins TRBV28 and TRBJ2-7, with D maybe TRBD1 (6 bases). Trimming removed 8 bases at V and 7 bases at J, with 21 bases between. CDR1 and CDR2 from the germline V gene are MDHEN and SYDVKM. This CDR3 has 14 amino acids. The CDR3 region is CASFPGHSSREQYF. CDR3 in DNA: TGTGCCAGCTTCCCGGGACACTCATCACGGGAGCAGTACTTC.

The V gene is TRBV11-3, the J gene TRBJ1-6; no reliable D call. The CDR3 has 15 amino acids. Deletions cut 5 bases from V and 8 bases from J, with 16 bases between. CDR1 and CDR2 (germline): SGHNT, YENEEA. The CDR3 reads CASSPWAGSHSPLHF. Here the CDR3 DNA reads TGTGCCAGCAGCCCCTGGGCGGGGTCCCATTCACCCCTCCACTTT.

The rearrangement joins TRBV9 to TRBJ2-3, with 11 bases fitting TRBD2. Unmatched junction bases numbered 12, after V lost 3 bases and J lost 9 bases. This CDR3 comprises 16 residues. Germline V lookup: CDR1 SGDLS, CDR2 YYNGEE. The CDR3 nucleotides read TGTGCCAGCAGCGGTCGACTAGCGGGATTGGGTGGGACGCAGTATTTT. Its protein is CASSGRLAGLGGTQYF.

The V gene is TRBV10-1, the J gene TRBJ2-5; TRBD1 is a possible D gene (5 bases). V gave up 6 bases and J gave up 4 bases, with 12 bases separating them. CDR3 length equals 13 residues. CDR1 is WNHNN and CDR2 is SYGVQD in the germline V gene (reference sequence). The CDR3 region has the DNA TGCGCCAGCAGCCGCAGGGCGAGAGAGACCCAGTACTTC. Translated: CASSRRARETQYF.

J is TRBJ1-5 and V is TRBV5-5, with D unresolved. Germline V lookup: CDR1 SGHKS, CDR2 YYEKEE (reference sequence). The ends were cut back, 4 bases at V and 0 bases at J, with 11 bases in the middle. CDR3 size: 15 residues. The DNA of the CDR3 is TGTGCCAGCAGCCTGGACGGGAATAGCAATCAGCCCCAGCATTTT. Protein: CASSLDGNSNQPQHF.